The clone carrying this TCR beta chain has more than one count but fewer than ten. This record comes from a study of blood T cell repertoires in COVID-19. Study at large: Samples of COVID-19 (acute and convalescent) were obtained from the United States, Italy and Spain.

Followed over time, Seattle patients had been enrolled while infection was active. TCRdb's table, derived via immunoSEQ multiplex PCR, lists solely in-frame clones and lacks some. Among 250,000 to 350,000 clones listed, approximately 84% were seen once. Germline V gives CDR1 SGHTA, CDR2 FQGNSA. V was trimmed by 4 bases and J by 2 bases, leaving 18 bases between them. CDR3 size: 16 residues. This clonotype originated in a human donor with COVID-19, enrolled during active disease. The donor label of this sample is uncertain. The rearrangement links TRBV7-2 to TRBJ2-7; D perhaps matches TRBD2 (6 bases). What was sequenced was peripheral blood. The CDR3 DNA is TGTGCCAGCAGCTCCGGAGGGGCGCTCTATCCCTACGAGCAGTACTTC. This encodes CASSSGGALYPYEQYF.